The 8 T cell receptor beta chains given below trace back to one sample, sequenced in a study of STAT5B mutations in CD4+ large granular lymphocyte leukemia. Only in-frame clones appear in the TCRdb table, and some are missing; sequencing was by immunoSEQ multiplex PCR. The table lists tens of thousands of clones, around 85% of them singletons. Sequencing input: CD4+ T cells from blood buffy coats. Receptor source: a human donor in good health.

The chain recombines TRBV27 with TRBJ2-1, with unresolved D. Per the germline V gene, CDR1 is MNHEY and CDR2 is SMNVEV (reference sequence). This CDR3 is 11 amino acids long. V was pared by 4 bases and J by 8 bases, with 6 bases between. The CDR3 nucleotides read TGTGCCAGCAGTTCGGGCTATGAGCAGTTCTTC. As protein: CASSSGYEQFF.

The chain is built from TRBV5-1 and TRBJ2-2; TRBD1 matches 9 bases. J gave up 6 bases and V 3 bases, and 6 bases lay outside the gene matches. The V gene's germline CDR1 is SGHRS and CDR2 YFSETQ. The CDR3 has 15 amino acids. The CDR3 here is CASSYTGGPAGELFF. In nucleotides, the CDR3 is TGCGCCAGCAGCTATACAGGGGGCCCAGCCGGGGAGCTGTTTTTT.

This clone has only a few counts. V and J are TRBV7-2 and TRBJ1-2; perhaps TRBD1 as D (5 bases). V lost 0 bases and J lost 7, with 12 bases in between. This CDR3 has 14 amino acids. Germline values: CDR1 SGHTA, CDR2 FQGNSA. CDR3 amino acids: CASSLARRAGGYTF. The CDR3 bases are TGTGCCAGCAGCTTAGCGCGCAGGGCGGGTGGCTACACCTTC.

The chain combines TRBV7-8 with TRBJ1-2; D remains ambiguous. Trimming shortened V by 0 bases and J by 1 base, and 9 bases separated the two germline ends. There are 15 residues in the CDR3. Germline V CDR1 and CDR2: SGHVS, FQNEAQ. The CDR3 sequence: CASSLAYGVNYGYTF. The CDR3 DNA sequence: TGTGCCAGCAGCTTAGCGTACGGGGTTAACTATGGCTACACCTTC.

V usage is TRBV2 and J usage is TRBJ1-6, with 8 bases that match TRBD1. After removal of 7 bases from V and 9 bases from J, the junction contained 8 bases not matched to a gene. Germline CDR1 reads SNHLY; CDR2 reads FYNNEI. The CDR3 is 14 residues long. This chain's CDR3 is CASNPTGDGSPLHF. The CDR3 bases are TGTGCCAGCAATCCGACAGGGGACGGTTCACCCCTCCACTTT. The complete variable domain, with remaining parts taken from reference TRBV2 and TRBJ1-6, reads EPEVTQTPSHQVTQMGQEVILRCVPISNHLYFYWYRQILGQKVEFLVSFYNNEISEKSEIFDDQFSVERPDGSNFTLKIRSTKLEDSAMYFCASNPTGDGSPLHFGNGTRLTVT.

This clone was counted once. The rearrangement joins TRBV7-3 to TRBJ2-6; 12 positions match TRBD2. Per the germline V gene, CDR1 is SGHTA and CDR2 is FQGTGA. The CDR3 consists of 20 residues. With V trimmed by 0 bases and J by 1 base, 7 bases remained unmatched. The CDR3 sequence is CASSLTTGLAGGSGANVLTF. Written as DNA, the CDR3 is TGTGCCAGCAGCTTAACTACCGGGCTAGCGGGGGGGTCTGGGGCCAACGTCCTGACTTTC.

The chain uses TRBV25-1 and TRBJ2-1, with 13 nucleotides matching TRBD2. Unmatched junction bases numbered 7, after V lost 4 bases and J lost 7 bases. Looked up from germline, CDR1 is MGHDK and CDR2 is SYGVNS. This CDR3 contains 16 residues. The CDR3 sequence: CASSGTSGRAWNEQFF. CDR3 coding DNA: TGTGCCAGCAGTGGAACTAGCGGGAGGGCCTGGAATGAGCAGTTCTTC.

The chain carries TRBV4-2 and TRBJ2-7; 11 nucleotides match TRBD2. The CDR3 has 16 amino acids. V lost 4 bases and J lost 2; bases outside the gene matches: 7. The V gene's germline CDR1 is LGHNA and CDR2 YNFKEQ. Here the CDR3 reads CASSPGASGRTYEQYF. In DNA form, the CDR3 reads TGTGCCAGCAGCCCCGGCGCTAGCGGGAGGACCTACGAGCAGTACTTC.